This T cell receptor beta chain was sequenced during a study of neurological immune-mediated disorders. General observations from the study: Because no CDR3 amino acid sequences were shared across subjects by expanded clones, private repertoires were suggested in all groups.

The CDR3 runs to 13 residues. The ends lost 8 bases at V and 4 bases at J; junction bases unmatched: 2. CDR1 is ENHRY, CDR2 SYGVKD, per germline. MiXCR was run by TCRdb on the 5' RACE reads, yielding one entry per CDR3 protein. This repertoire shows roughly 80,000 distinct CDR3 sequences, about a tenth found once; its top ten account for 1.8%. This clonotype came up many times. Its antigen is as yet unknown. This clonotype originated in a middle-aged man in good health. The sequencing input was PBMCs. The chain uses TRBV10-3 and TRBJ2-1, with 10 bases identical to TRBD2. CDR3 nucleotide sequence: TGTGCCATCGGGACTAGCGTTTACAATGAGCAGTTCTTC. Translated, it gives CAIGTSVYNEQFF.